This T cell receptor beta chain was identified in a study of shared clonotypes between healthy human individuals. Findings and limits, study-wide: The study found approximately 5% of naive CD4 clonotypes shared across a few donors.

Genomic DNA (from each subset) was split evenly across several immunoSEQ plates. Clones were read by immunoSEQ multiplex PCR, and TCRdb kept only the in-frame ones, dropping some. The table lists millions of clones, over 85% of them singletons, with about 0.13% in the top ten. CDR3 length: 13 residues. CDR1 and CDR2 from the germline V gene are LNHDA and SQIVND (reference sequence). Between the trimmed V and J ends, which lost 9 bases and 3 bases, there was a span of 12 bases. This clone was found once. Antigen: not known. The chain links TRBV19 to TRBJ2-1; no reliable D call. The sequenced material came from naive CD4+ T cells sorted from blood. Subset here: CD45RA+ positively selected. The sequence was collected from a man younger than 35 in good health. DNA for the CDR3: TGTGCCAGCTTGGCGGAACGCTACAATGAGCAGTTCTTC. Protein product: CASLAERYNEQFF. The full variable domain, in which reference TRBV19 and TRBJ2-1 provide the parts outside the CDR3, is DGGITQSPKYLFRKEGQNVTLSCEQNLNHDAMYWYRQDPGQGLRLIYYSQIVNDFQKGDIAEGYSVSREKKESFPLTVTSAQKNPTAFYLCASLAERYNEQFFGPGTRLTVL.